This T cell receptor (beta chain) was recovered during a study of blood T cell repertoires in COVID-19. Study as a whole: Collection of acute and convalescent COVID-19 samples took place in the United States, Italy and Spain. T cells, B-cell-depleted T cells, or PBMCs supplied cDNA or gDNA.

TCRdb's table, derived via immunoSEQ multiplex PCR, lists solely in-frame clones and lacks some. The table lists 250,000 to 400,000 clones, under 90% of them singletons. The sequence derives from a woman under 40 with COVID-19, enrolled during active disease. Specimen: peripheral blood.

This CDR3 is CASSLRTGGNTEAFF. The CDR3 nucleotides are TGTGCCAGCAGCCTAAGGACAGGGGGTAACACTGAAGCTTTCTTT. The chain is built from TRBV3-1 (or the pseudogene TRBV3-2) and TRBJ1-1, with 10 bases matching TRBD1. The germline V gene encodes CDR1 LGHDT and CDR2 YNNKEL (reference sequence). The CDR3 is 15 amino acids. With V trimmed by 4 bases and J by 2 bases, 4 bases remained unmatched.